These 21 T cell receptor beta chains were all obtained from the same sample, sequenced in a study of T cells in Graves' hyperthyroidism and ophthalmopathy. TCR beta CDR3 region amplification was performed from RNA transcripts. In the first-round RT-PCR of the TCR CDR3, the HTBI primer set was used. TCRdb reprocessed the multiplex PCR reads with MiXCR, giving one entry per CDR3 protein. This table holds hundreds of thousands of distinct CDR3 sequences, 35% to 40% found once. The sample taken for sequencing was blood. The receptor source for this set is a man between 18 and 35 years old with Graves' hyperthyroidism.

The chain uses TRBV6-4 and TRBJ1-3; tentatively, D is TRBD1 (5 bases). The length of the CDR3 is 19 residues. Germline V gene sequence: CDR1 MRHNA, CDR2 SNTAGT. The germline V and J ends were trimmed by 1 base and 7 bases, with 26 bases remaining between them. The CDR3 DNA sequence: TGTGCCAGCAGTGACTTCATTGGGACCCGTTGCTCTGGTCGTAACACCATATATTTT. As protein: CASSDFIGTRCSGRNTIYF.

This clonotype has more than one count but fewer than ten. The CDR3 loop is CATSGTDTDTQYF. The CDR3 nucleotides are TGTGCCACCAGTGGGACAGACACAGATACGCAGTATTTT. The chain couples TRBV24-1 to TRBJ2-3, with a possible D match to TRBD1 (6 bases). Germline CDR1 reads KGHDR; CDR2 reads SFDVKD. V lost 5 bases and J lost 2, with 7 bases in between. This CDR3 is built from 13 residues.

The J gene is TRBJ1-2, the V gene TRBV29-1, with 9 nucleotides matching TRBD1. CDR1 and CDR2 from the germline V gene are SQVTM and ANQGSEA. The CDR3 covers 10 residues. Trimming cost V 4 bases and J 13 bases; bases outside gene matches: 4. The CDR3 DNA reads TGCAGCGTTGGTACAGGGGGCATCACCTTC. Translation gives CSVGTGGITF.

The chain is built from TRBV19 and TRBJ2-7; D not resolved. V lost 10 bases and J lost 7, with 20 bases in between. The germline CDR1 and CDR2 sequences are LNHDA and SQIVND (reference sequence). The CDR3 covers 13 residues. The CDR3, as DNA: TGTGCCAATAGCCTCGCCCCCTTAGTGGAGCAGTACTTC. This sequence encodes CANSLAPLVEQYF.

The sample holds many counts of this clonotype. V gene TRBV29-1 combines with J gene TRBJ2-5; a possible D gene is TRBD1 (6 bases). V dropped 6 bases and J dropped 7 bases, with 9 bases sitting between them. CDR3 length: 10 residues. CDR1 SQVTM and CDR2 ANQGSEA come from the germline V gene. Here the CDR3 reads CSVDSGTQYF. CDR3 DNA sequence: TGCAGCGTGGACAGTGGGACCCAGTACTTC.

Many counts were recorded for this clonotype. The chain combines TRBV19 with TRBJ1-5, with 9 bases fitting TRBD1. This CDR3 has 16 amino acids. From germline, CDR1 is LNHDA and CDR2 SQIVND (reference sequence). With V trimmed by 5 bases and J by 1 base, 6 bases remained unmatched. The CDR3 is CASSSRTGVSNQPQHF. CDR3 DNA sequence: TGTGCCAGTAGTTCAAGGACAGGGGTGAGCAATCAGCCCCAGCATTTT. The variable domain in full, completed from reference TRBV19 and TRBJ1-5, reads DGGITQSPKYLFRKEGQNVTLSCEQNLNHDAMYWYRQDPGQGLRLIYYSQIVNDFQKGDIAEGYSVSREKKESFPLTVTSAQKNPTAFYLCASSSRTGVSNQPQHFGDGTRLSIL.

The gene calls are TRBV12-3 or TRBV12-4 and TRBJ2-2; 7 positions match TRBD2. V shed 7 bases and J 0 bases; nucleotides not matched to a gene: 8. The CDR3 is 16 amino acids. CDR3 loop: CASTQTGLPNTGELFF. CDR3 bases: TGTGCCAGCACCCAAACGGGACTACCGAACACCGGGGAGCTGTTTTTT.

This clonotype was counted many times. This chain links TRBV10-3 with TRBJ2-2; D ambiguous. Germline CDR1 ENHRY, CDR2 SYGVKD. The CDR3 spans 14 residues. Trimming pared 7 bases from V and 6 bases from J, leaving 15 bases between. CDR3 DNA: TGTGCCATCAATCGCCAGGATTGGCCCGGGGAGCTGTTTTTT. The encoded protein is CAINRQDWPGELFF.

This clonotype was picked up many times. The chain joins TRBV29-1 to TRBJ2-2; D perhaps matches TRBD2 (5 bases). Germline loops: CDR1 SQVTM, CDR2 ANQGSEA. Trimming pared 2 bases from V and 4 bases from J, leaving 8 bases between. This CDR3 is 13 amino acids long. The CDR3 loop reads CSVELAGTGELFF. The CDR3 coding sequence is TGCAGCGTTGAACTAGCAGGCACCGGGGAGCTGTTTTTT.

The rearrangement links TRBV7-3 to TRBJ2-2; D call uncertain. CDR3 length equals 12 residues. Germline CDR1 SGHTA, CDR2 FQGTGA. Between the trimmed V and J ends, which lost 1 base and 6 bases, there was a span of 3 bases. The CDR3, as DNA: TGTGCCAGCAGCTTAAATCCCGGGGAGCTGTTTTTT. Its protein is CASSLNPGELFF.

This clonotype has ten or more counts. The chain employs TRBV5-1 and TRBJ1-2; D is ambiguous. The CDR3 sequence is 16 residues long. Germline assignment: CDR1 SGHRS and CDR2 YFSETQ. V gave up 0 bases and J gave up 3 bases, with 15 bases separating them. For the CDR3, the DNA is TGCGCCAGCAGCTTGGCCCACGAGGGAAGAGACTATGGCTACACCTTC. Translating it yields CASSLAHEGRDYGYTF.

This clonotype was counted at least ten times. This sequence joins TRBV29-1 and TRBJ1-2; 11 positions agree with TRBD1. V gave up 7 bases and J gave up 8 bases; unmatched junction bases: 15. Looked up from germline, CDR1 is SQVTM and CDR2 is ANQGSEA. This CDR3 is built from 15 residues. The CDR3 protein is CSATAGTGGQIGYTF. The CDR3 DNA reads as TGCAGCGCGACCGCCGGGACAGGGGGACAGATCGGCTACACCTTC. The full variable domain, rest sourced from reference TRBV29-1 and TRBJ1-2, is SAVISQKPSRDICQRGTSLTIQCQVDSQVTMMFWYRQQPGQSLTLIATANQGSEATYESGFVIDKFPISRPNLTFSTLTVSNMSPEDSSIYLCSATAGTGGQIGYTFGSGTRLTVV.

This clonotype occurred a few times. The chain uses TRBV7-9 and TRBJ1-1, with D perhaps matching TRBD1 (6 bases). There are 17 residues in the CDR3. The V end lost 1 base, the J end lost 4 bases, and 19 bases lay between the germline ends. Germline V lookup: CDR1 SEHNR, CDR2 FQNEAQ (reference sequence). For the CDR3, the DNA is TGTGCCAGCAGCTTAGGGGCTGGAGGACAGTGGGGCACTGAAGCTTTCTTT. Translation gives CASSLGAGGQWGTEAFF.

This chain links TRBV10-3 with TRBJ2-5; no definite D call. The CDR3 runs 13 residues. V gave up 6 bases and J gave up 3 bases, with 11 bases separating them. CDR1 is ENHRY, CDR2 SYGVKD, per germline. CDR3 amino acids: CAISQVEKETQYF. The CDR3, as DNA: TGTGCCATCAGCCAGGTCGAAAAAGAGACCCAGTACTTC.

This chain uses TRBV7-2 with TRBJ2-6; D might be TRBD2 (5 bases). Trimming removed 6 bases at V and 2 bases at J, with 14 bases between. The CDR3 length is 16 residues. Germline lookup yields CDR1 SGHTA and CDR2 FQGNSA. The CDR3 reads CASSFGLGAGANVLTF. The CDR3, as DNA: TGTGCCAGCAGTTTCGGACTCGGCGCTGGGGCCAACGTCCTGACTTTC.

The V call is TRBV5-1, the J call TRBJ2-6; a weak D match, TRBD1 (6 bases). The CDR3 covers 15 residues. The germline V and J ends were trimmed by 0 bases and 11 bases, with 15 bases remaining between them. Germline CDR1 is SGHRS and CDR2 is YFSETQ. The CDR3 reads CASSLDTGLGDVLTF. The CDR3 nucleotides are TGCGCCAGCAGCTTGGACACAGGGTTAGGCGACGTCCTGACTTTC.

This clonotype came up a few times. This rearrangement joins TRBV2 to TRBJ2-7; 9 bases fit TRBD1. The V gene's germline CDR1 is SNHLY and CDR2 FYNNEI. The junction had 1 base not matched to a gene; V was cut back by 4 bases and J by 0 bases. CDR3 length equals 14 residues. The CDR3 DNA reads as TGTGCCAGCAGTGGGACAGGGGACTCCTACGAGCAGTACTTC. It is translated as CASSGTGDSYEQYF.

V is TRBV3-1 and J is TRBJ1-6; D might be TRBD1 (5 bases). Germline V gives CDR1 LGHDT, CDR2 YNNKEL (reference sequence). This CDR3 contains 14 residues. V lost 1 base, J lost 6 bases, and 7 bases lay in between. The chain's CDR3 is CASSQVDSNSPLHF. CDR3 sequence (DNA): TGTGCCAGCAGCCAAGTCGACAGTAATTCACCCCTCCACTTT.

This clonotype has ten or more counts. The V gene is TRBV7-9, the J gene TRBJ1-6, with D possibly matching TRBD1 (6 bases). Germline assignment: CDR1 SEHNR and CDR2 FQNEAQ (reference sequence). CDR3 length: 14 amino acids. The V gene lost 3 bases and the J gene lost 10 bases, with 13 bases spanning the gap. The CDR3: CASSLDSQESPLHF. The CDR3 nucleotides read TGTGCCAGCAGCTTGGACAGCCAGGAATCACCCCTCCACTTT.

This clonotype turned up a few times. The chain employs TRBV9 and TRBJ1-5; 7 nucleotides agree with TRBD1. V dropped 2 bases and J dropped 0; count of bases not matched to a gene: 2. This CDR3 comprises 15 residues. Germline lookup yields CDR1 SGDLS and CDR2 YYNGEE. Written as DNA, the CDR3 is TGTGCCAGCAGCGTGACAGGGAATAGCAATCAGCCCCAGCATTTT. Encoded protein: CASSVTGNSNQPQHF.

The V call is TRBV19, the J call TRBJ2-2; 10 nucleotides agree with TRBD1. The CDR3 consists of 15 residues. Germline loops: CDR1 LNHDA, CDR2 SQIVND (reference sequence). V shed 3 bases, J shed 9 bases, and the junction held 7 bases outside the gene matches. CDR3 bases: TGTGCCAGTAGTATCGGACAGGGGGTGACCAGGGAGCTGTTTTTT. Its translation: CASSIGQGVTRELFF.